The 10 T cell receptor beta chains given below trace back to one sample, sequenced in a study of blood T cell repertoires in COVID-19. The data were produced by immunoSEQ multiplex PCR, yet TCRdb's version contains in-frame clones alone and is incomplete. This table holds about 95,000 clones, 65% to 85% found once. The sample taken for sequencing was peripheral blood. These receptors were obtained from a man older than 75 with active or convalescent COVID-19.

V and J are TRBV6-5 and TRBJ1-1; D possibly corresponds to TRBD1 (6 bases). Germline CDR1 MNHEY, CDR2 SVGAGI. The germline V and J ends were trimmed by 6 bases and 1 base, with 12 bases remaining between them. The CDR3 loop spans 14 amino acids. The CDR3: CASRDRYPNTEAFF. The CDR3, as DNA: TGTGCCAGCAGAGACAGGTATCCGAACACTGAAGCTTTCTTT.

The V call is TRBV6-5, the J call TRBJ2-7, with D tentatively TRBD1 (5 bases). The CDR3 is 15 amino acids. Per germline, CDR1 MNHEY and CDR2 SVGAGI. V was clipped by 5 bases and J by 2 bases, with 16 bases between them. This chain's CDR3 is CASSRRQNPTYEQYF. The CDR3 DNA sequence: TGTGCCAGCAGTCGACGACAGAACCCGACCTACGAGCAGTACTTC.

The J gene is TRBJ1-2, the V gene TRBV4-3; 11 bases are a match to TRBD1. The CDR3 runs to 16 residues. V shed 5 bases, J shed 0 bases, and the junction held 5 bases outside the gene matches. Per the germline V gene, CDR1 is LGHNA and CDR2 is YSLEER. The CDR3 DNA reads TGCGCCAGCAGCGCACAGGGACAGGGGGCTAACTATGGCTACACCTTC. The encoded protein is CASSAQGQGANYGYTF.

This sequence joins TRBV10-3 and TRBJ2-2; no reliable D call. Per germline, CDR1 ENHRY and CDR2 SYGVKD. Trimming removed 0 bases at V and 6 bases at J, with 5 bases between. CDR3 length: 13 amino acids. The CDR3 sequence is CAISESGPGELFF. As DNA, the CDR3 is TGTGCCATCAGTGAGTCCGGTCCCGGGGAGCTGTTTTTT.

This chain uses TRBV3-1 (or the pseudogene TRBV3-2) with TRBJ2-1; the match to TRBD2 covers 10 bases. Germline values: CDR1 LGHDT, CDR2 YNNKEL (reference sequence). The CDR3 length is 15 residues. Trimming at V came to 6 bases and at J to 2 bases, leaving 4 bases not matched to a gene. The CDR3 nucleotides read TGTGCCAGCAGACAGCTAGCGGGGGCCTACAATGAGCAGTTCTTC. This encodes CASRQLAGAYNEQFF.

CDR3 in DNA: TGCGCCAGCAGCTTGGCGGTCTCCAGGGGGCCGAACGGGGAGCTGTTTTTT. This translates into CASSLAVSRGPNGELFF. V and J are TRBV5-1 and TRBJ2-2; the match to TRBD1 covers 8 bases. CDR1 and CDR2 (germline): SGHRS, YFSETQ. The junction had 11 bases not matched to a gene; V was cut back by 0 bases and J by 7 bases. The CDR3 spans 17 residues.

J is TRBJ1-1 and V is TRBV4-2; D call uncertain. V lost 1 base to trimming and J lost 0 bases, with 12 bases between them. The CDR3 runs 16 residues. Germline assignment: CDR1 LGHNA and CDR2 YNFKEQ. Here the CDR3 DNA reads TGTGCCAGCAGCCAAGCGAACAGAAACATGAACACTGAAGCTTTCTTT. Encoded protein: CASSQANRNMNTEAFF.

This chain connects TRBV6-1 to TRBJ1-2; the D is unclear. The ends were cut back, 1 base at V and 4 bases at J, with 7 bases in the middle. Germline V CDR1 and CDR2: MNHNS, SASEGT. The CDR3 extends over 13 amino acids. CDR3 nucleotide sequence: TGTGCCAGCAGTGAAGTCGAGTCCTATGGCTACACCTTC. It yields the protein CASSEVESYGYTF.

Note on this clone: The sample carries other DNA sequences with the same CDR3. The rearrangement uses TRBV6-1 and TRBJ1-5; D uncertain. V was clipped by 2 bases and J by 2 bases, with 4 bases between them. CDR1 MNHNS and CDR2 SASEGT come from the germline V gene. This CDR3 contains 13 residues. The CDR3 nucleotides are TGTGCCAGCAGTGAAACGGGCAATCAGCCCCAGCATTTT. Its protein is CASSETGNQPQHF.

V is TRBV9 and J is TRBJ2-2, with D maybe TRBD1 (6 bases). Germline values: CDR1 SGDLS, CDR2 YYNGEE. This CDR3 has 14 amino acids. V was pared by 3 bases and J by 6 bases, with 12 bases between. Here the CDR3 DNA reads TGTGCCAGCAGCGCCCCAGGGGTGGCCGGGGAGCTGTTTTTT. Protein product: CASSAPGVAGELFF. Variable domain in full (rest from reference TRBV9 and TRBJ2-2): DSGVTQTPKHLITATGQRVTLRCSPRSGDLSVYWYQQSLDQGLQFLIQYYNGEERAKGNILERFSAQQFPDLHSELNLSSLELGDSALYFCASSAPGVAGELFFGEGSRLTVL.